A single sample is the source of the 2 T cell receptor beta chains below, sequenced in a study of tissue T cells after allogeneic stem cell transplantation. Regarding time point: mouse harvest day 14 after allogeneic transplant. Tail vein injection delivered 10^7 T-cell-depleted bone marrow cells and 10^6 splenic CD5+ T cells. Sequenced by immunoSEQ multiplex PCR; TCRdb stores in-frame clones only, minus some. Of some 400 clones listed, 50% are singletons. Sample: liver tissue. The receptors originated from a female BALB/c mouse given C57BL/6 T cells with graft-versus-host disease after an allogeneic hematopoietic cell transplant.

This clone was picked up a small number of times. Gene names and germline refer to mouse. The CDR3 is CASSHRNTEVFF. The sequenced CDR3 bases are TGTGCCAGCTCTCACAGGAACACAGAAGTCTTC. This chain joins TRBV12-2 and TRBJ1-1; no reliable D call. The read falls 1 residue short of the CDR3 end, and the missing part is taken from the germline J gene. This CDR3 is built from 12 residues. Trimming stripped 2 bases from V and 1 base from J, with 4 bases between. CDR1 SGHLS and CDR2 HYDKME come from the germline V gene.

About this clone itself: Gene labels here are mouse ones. The CDR3 is CASSAGTGVTLYF. Partial CDR3 DNA: TGTGCCAGCAGTGCCGGGACTGGGGTGACCTTGTAC. The rearrangement links TRBV13-3 to TRBJ2-4; 10 bases fit TRBD2. The sequenced fragment ends 1 residue before the CDR3 boundary, so the rest is inferred from the germline J gene. This CDR3 region has 13 residues. Germline V CDR1 and CDR2: NNHDY, SYVADS. Germline trimming cut 3 bases from V and 9 bases from J; bases unmatched to any gene: 4.